A selection of T cell receptor beta chains follows, all from one sample in a study of lymphopenia after photon versus proton radiotherapy. Libraries were prepared by immunoSEQ multiplex PCR; TCRdb keeps only in-frame clonotypes and omits some of them. The sample shows almost 3,000 clones, approximately 94% of them seen only once. The material was peripheral blood, obtained from a patient treated with photon-based radiotherapy. The receptors were sampled from a woman in her seventies with pancreatic cancer. CDR3s include the opening cysteine and the closing phenylalanine or tryptophan. The order of the fields is CDR3 length, V gene, D gene, clone size, J gene, CDR3 DNA, CDR3 protein. A D gene is named only where the DNA matches it firmly. The size of a clone is reported for some rows only, either as once, few or many, or as a class for expanded clones.

length: 17; V: TRBV6-1; D: TRBD1; size: -; J: TRBJ2-7; DNA: TGTGCCAGCAGTGCGATGGGGAAACAGGGGGCAATCTACGAGCAGTACTTC; CDR3: CASSAMGKQGAIYEQYF
length: 14; V: TRBV19; D: TRBD2; size: -; J: TRBJ2-4; DNA: TGTGCCAGTAGTATAACTAGCGGGCGAAACATTCAGTACTTC; CDR3: CASSITSGRNIQYF
length: 16; V: TRBV5-1; D: TRBD1; size: once; J: TRBJ2-5; DNA: TGCGCCAGCAGCCTCATCGCCGGGACAGGGCAAGAGACCCAGTACTTC; CDR3: CASSLIAGTGQETQYF
length: 17; V: TRBV14; D: -; size: once; J: TRBJ2-4; DNA: TGTGCCAGCAGCCAAGAAGGGGGGATGGGGGCCAAAAACATTCAGTACTTC; CDR3: CASSQEGGMGAKNIQYF
length: 11; V: TRBV19; D: -; size: -; J: TRBJ2-5; DNA: TGTGCCAGTAGCGAGCGGGAGACCCAGTACTTC; CDR3: CASSERETQYF
length: 13; V: TRBV2; D: -; size: -; J: TRBJ2-7; DNA: TGTGCCAGCAAGACAACAGGTGCCTACGAGCAGTACTTC; CDR3: CASKTTGAYEQYF
length: 14; V: TRBV2; D: -; size: -; J: TRBJ2-7; DNA: TGTGCCAGCAGTGAAATGTGGCGGATCTACGAGCAGTACTTC; CDR3: CASSEMWRIYEQYF
length: 15; V: TRBV9; D: TRBD2; size: -; J: TRBJ2-1; DNA: TGTGCCAGCGGGACTAGCGGGAGGATAGGCAATGAGCAGTTCTTC; CDR3: CASGTSGRIGNEQFF
length: 15; V: TRBV5-4; D: -; size: -; J: TRBJ2-1; DNA: TGTGCCAGCAGCTCCGTAACGGGACTCTCAGATGAGCAGTTCTTC; CDR3: CASSSVTGLSDEQFF
length: 14; V: TRBV5-6; D: -; size: -; J: TRBJ2-1; DNA: TGTGCCAGCAGCTTGAGGGGGACTGTCAATGAGCAGTTCTTC; CDR3: CASSLRGTVNEQFF
length: 15; V: TRBV7-2; D: TRBD1; size: once; J: TRBJ1-6; DNA: TGTGCCAGCAGCTTCCGGGACAGACCTAATTCACCCCTCCACTTT; CDR3: CASSFRDRPNSPLHF
length: 14; V: TRBV4-3; D: TRBD1; size: -; J: TRBJ2-7; DNA: TGCGCCAGCAGCCCCTCCAGGGGGTTTCGCGAGCAGTACTTC; CDR3: CASSPSRGFREQYF
length: 14; V: TRBV6-6; D: -; size: -; J: TRBJ2-3; DNA: TGTGCCAGCACTGTTCGGCAGCACACAGATACGCAGTATTTT; CDR3: CASTVRQHTDTQYF
length: 15; V: TRBV29-1; D: -; size: -; J: TRBJ2-3; DNA: TGCAGCGTTGAAGATGGTCTATGGTACACAGATACGCAGTATTTT; CDR3: CSVEDGLWYTDTQYF
length: 13; V: TRBV10-3; D: -; size: few; J: TRBJ1-2; DNA: TGTGCCATCAAAGGACCAACTAACTATGGCTACACCTTC; CDR3: CAIKGPTNYGYTF
length: 12; V: TRBV29-1; D: TRBD2; size: -; J: TRBJ2-1; DNA: TGCAGCGCGACGAACGGGGGGAATGAGCAGTTCTTC; CDR3: CSATNGGNEQFF
length: 15; V: TRBV4-3; D: TRBD1; size: once; J: TRBJ1-6; DNA: TGCGCCAGCAGCCCGGACAGGGGGCTCGGTTCACCCCTCCACTTT; CDR3: CASSPDRGLGSPLHF
length: 15; V: TRBV7-9; D: TRBD2; size: -; J: TRBJ2-3; DNA: TGTGCCAGCAGCTTAACTGGACTAGCGGGAGATACGCAGTATTTT; CDR3: CASSLTGLAGDTQYF
length: 14; V: TRBV7-3; D: -; size: -; J: TRBJ2-1; DNA: TGTGCCAGCAGCTTAACGAGCGGTCTCGATGAGCAGTTCTTC; CDR3: CASSLTSGLDEQFF
length: 14; V: TRBV7-6; D: -; size: -; J: TRBJ2-7; DNA: TGTGCCAGCAGCTTAGCTAAGAGGGGAAGCGAGCAGTACTTC; CDR3: CASSLAKRGSEQYF
length: 15; V: TRBV9; D: TRBD1; size: -; J: TRBJ2-7; DNA: TGTGCCAGCAGCGTGTCATGGGACAGGAACTACGAGCAGTACTTC; CDR3: CASSVSWDRNYEQYF
length: 14; V: TRBV7-9; D: TRBD2; size: -; J: TRBJ2-5; DNA: TGTGCCAGCAGCCATAGCGGGAGGGCGGAGACCCAGTACTTC; CDR3: CASSHSGRAETQYF
length: 14; V: TRBV4-3; D: -; size: -; J: TRBJ1-2; DNA: TGCGCCAGCAGCCAAGAGATAATTAACTATGGCTACACCTTC; CDR3: CASSQEIINYGYTF
length: 13; V: TRBV18; D: TRBD1; size: -; J: TRBJ1-1; DNA: TGTGCCAGCCGAGGGACAGGGCCCACTGAAGCTTTCTTT; CDR3: CASRGTGPTEAFF
length: 12; V: TRBV2; D: -; size: -; J: TRBJ1-4; DNA: TGTGCCAGCAGTGAGTCCAAAGCTAAACTGTTTTTT; CDR3: CASSESKAKLFF
length: 13; V: TRBV5-1; D: -; size: -; J: TRBJ1-1; DNA: TGCGCCAGCAGGGTCGGGATTAACACTGAAGCTTTCTTT; CDR3: CASRVGINTEAFF
length: 16; V: TRBV5-6; D: -; size: -; J: TRBJ1-6; DNA: TGTGCCAGCAGCTTGGATGGGGGACGGTATAATTCACCCCTCCACTTT; CDR3: CASSLDGGRYNSPLHF